This TCR beta chain was sequenced during a study of T cells in Graves' hyperthyroidism and ophthalmopathy. Amplification of TCR beta CDR3 regions used RNA as the template. With the HTBI primer set, the TCR CDR3 went through a first round of RT-PCR. TCRdb reprocessed the multiplex PCR reads with MiXCR, giving one entry per CDR3 protein. The profile covers 300,000 to 500,000 distinct CDR3 sequences, with 14% to 15% appearing a single time and less than 35% taken by the ten largest. The CDR3 consists of 16 residues. Germline trimming cut 1 base from V and 1 base from J; bases unmatched to any gene: 5. Per germline, CDR1 LGHNA and CDR2 YNFKEQ. Patients between 18 and 65 years old had hyperthyroidism, newly diagnosed and lasting under 2 months. PBMCs came from around 9.7 ml fresh peripheral blood.

This chain links TRBV4-2 with TRBJ2-3; 7 bases are a match to TRBD2. This TCR came from a woman aged 30 to 39 with Graves' hyperthyroidism. Material: blood. The CDR3 here is CASSQVVAGGTDTQYF. The CDR3 DNA reads TGTGCCAGCAGCCAAGTAGTGGCGGGAGGCACAGATACGCAGTATTTT.